This T cell receptor beta chain emerged from a study of cytotoxic CD8 clonotypes in ibrutinib-treated CLL. Study-wide context: The patients comprised approximately eleven relapsed/refractory and about 16 treatment-naive cases, roughly 18 IGHV unmutated. After a median of approximately 70 months, roughly 14 patients stayed remitted and some 12 progressed; responses had been partial in approximately 24 and complete in 2.

This CDR3 comprises 12 residues. Germline V gives CDR1 SGHVS, CDR2 FQNEAQ. V was clipped by 3 bases and J by 6 bases, with 5 bases between them. Remarks on this clone: Its antigen is unknown.

Profiling relied on immunoSEQ multiplex PCR, and the TCRdb table lists in-frame clones only, not all of them. The repertoire holds around 310,000 clones, with 70% to 80% as singletons. General study points: Stable or contracted on treatment, public clonotypes were also uncommon.

This clonotype was obtained from a human donor with chronic lymphocytic leukemia. The sequencing here drew on PBMCs, taken before ibrutinib treatment. The genes are TRBV7-8 and TRBJ2-2, with unresolved D. CDR3 bases: TGTGCCAGCAGCTTCGTATCCGGGGAGCTGTTTTTT. It codes for CASSFVSGELFF.